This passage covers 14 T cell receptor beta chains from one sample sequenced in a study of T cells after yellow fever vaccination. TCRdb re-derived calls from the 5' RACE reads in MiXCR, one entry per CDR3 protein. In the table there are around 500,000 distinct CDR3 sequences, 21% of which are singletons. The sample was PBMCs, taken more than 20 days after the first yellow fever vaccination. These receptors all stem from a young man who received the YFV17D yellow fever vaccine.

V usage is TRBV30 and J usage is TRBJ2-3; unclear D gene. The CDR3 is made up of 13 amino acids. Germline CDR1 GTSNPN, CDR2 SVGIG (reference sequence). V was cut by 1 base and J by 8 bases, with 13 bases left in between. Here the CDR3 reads CAWSADAQSTQYF. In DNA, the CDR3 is TGTGCCTGGAGTGCTGACGCGCAGAGTACGCAGTATTTT. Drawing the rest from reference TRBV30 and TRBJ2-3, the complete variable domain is SQTIHQWPATLVQPVGSPLSLECTVEGTSNPNLYWYRQAAGRGLQLLFYSVGIGQISSEVPQNLSASRPQDRQFILSSKKLLLSDSGFYLCAWSADAQSTQYFGPGTRLTVL.

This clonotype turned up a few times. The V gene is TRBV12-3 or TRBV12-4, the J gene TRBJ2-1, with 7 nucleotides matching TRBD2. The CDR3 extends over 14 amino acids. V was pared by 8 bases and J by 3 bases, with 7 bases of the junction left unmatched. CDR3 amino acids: CASARGEVYNEQFF. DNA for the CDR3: TGTGCCAGCGCCCGGGGGGAAGTCTACAATGAGCAGTTCTTC.

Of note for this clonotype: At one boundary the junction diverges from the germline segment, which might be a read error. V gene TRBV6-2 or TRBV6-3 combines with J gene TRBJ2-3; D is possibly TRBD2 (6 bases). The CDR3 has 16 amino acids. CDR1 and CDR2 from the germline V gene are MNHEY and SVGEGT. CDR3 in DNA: TGTACCAGCTATGCATCAACGGGACTCCGCACAGATACGCAGTATTTT. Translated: CTSYASTGLRTDTQYF.

CDR3 in DNA: TGTGCCAGTAGTATAGACGACAGGAGCTATAATTCACCCCTCCACTTT. Translation: CASSIDDRSYNSPLHF. The rearrangement uses TRBV19 and TRBJ1-6, with D maybe TRBD1 (6 bases). Trimming stripped 0 bases from V and 3 bases from J, with 9 bases between. The CDR3 has 16 amino acids. CDR1 and CDR2 (germline): LNHDA, SQIVND (reference sequence).

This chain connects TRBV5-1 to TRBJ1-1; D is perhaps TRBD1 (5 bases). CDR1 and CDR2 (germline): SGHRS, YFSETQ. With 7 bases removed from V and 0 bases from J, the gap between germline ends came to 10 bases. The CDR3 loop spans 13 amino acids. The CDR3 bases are TGCGCCAGCGTAGAAGGGGTGAACACTGAAGCTTTCTTT. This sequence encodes CASVEGVNTEAFF.

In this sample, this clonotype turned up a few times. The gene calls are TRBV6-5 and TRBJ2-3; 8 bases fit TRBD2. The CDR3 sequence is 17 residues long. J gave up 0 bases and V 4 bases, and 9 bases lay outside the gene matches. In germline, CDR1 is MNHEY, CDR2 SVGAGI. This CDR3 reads CASSFGLALGSTDTQYF. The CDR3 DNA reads TGTGCCAGCAGTTTTGGACTAGCCCTGGGGAGCACAGATACGCAGTATTTT.

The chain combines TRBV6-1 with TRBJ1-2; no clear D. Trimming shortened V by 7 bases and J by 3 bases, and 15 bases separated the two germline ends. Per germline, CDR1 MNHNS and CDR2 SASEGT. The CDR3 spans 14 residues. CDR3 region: CASTRIAVDYGYTF. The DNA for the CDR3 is TGTGCCAGCACCCGAATTGCGGTTGACTATGGCTACACCTTC.

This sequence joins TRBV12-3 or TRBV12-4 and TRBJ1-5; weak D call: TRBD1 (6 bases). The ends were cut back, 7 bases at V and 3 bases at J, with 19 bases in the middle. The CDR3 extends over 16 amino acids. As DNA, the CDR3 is TGTGCCAGCACCGTAGGGCCGGACAGCGACAATCAGCCCCAGCATTTT. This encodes CASTVGPDSDNQPQHF.

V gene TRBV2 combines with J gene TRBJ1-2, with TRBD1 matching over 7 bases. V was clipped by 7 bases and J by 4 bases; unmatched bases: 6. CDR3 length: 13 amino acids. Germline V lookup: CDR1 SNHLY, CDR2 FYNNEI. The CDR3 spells CASIGTASYGYTF. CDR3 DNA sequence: TGTGCCAGCATCGGGACAGCTTCCTATGGCTACACCTTC.

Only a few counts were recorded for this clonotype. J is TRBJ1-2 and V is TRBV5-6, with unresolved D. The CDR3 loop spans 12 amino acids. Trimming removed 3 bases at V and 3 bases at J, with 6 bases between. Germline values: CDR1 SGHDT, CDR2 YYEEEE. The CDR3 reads CASSSTDYGYTF. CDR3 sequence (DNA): TGTGCCAGCAGCTCGACCGACTATGGCTACACCTTC.

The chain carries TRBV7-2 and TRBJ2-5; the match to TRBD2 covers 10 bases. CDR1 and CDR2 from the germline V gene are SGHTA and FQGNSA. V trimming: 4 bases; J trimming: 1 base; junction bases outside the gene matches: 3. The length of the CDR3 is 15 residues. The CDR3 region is CASSWGLASQETQYF. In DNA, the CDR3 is TGTGCCAGCAGCTGGGGACTAGCGTCCCAAGAGACCCAGTACTTC.

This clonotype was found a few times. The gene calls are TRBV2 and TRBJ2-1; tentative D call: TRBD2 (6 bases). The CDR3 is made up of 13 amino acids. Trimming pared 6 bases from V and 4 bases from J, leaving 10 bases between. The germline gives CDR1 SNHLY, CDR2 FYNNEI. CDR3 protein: CASRAGPYNEQFF. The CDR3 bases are TGTGCCAGCAGGGCGGGGCCTTACAATGAGCAGTTCTTC.

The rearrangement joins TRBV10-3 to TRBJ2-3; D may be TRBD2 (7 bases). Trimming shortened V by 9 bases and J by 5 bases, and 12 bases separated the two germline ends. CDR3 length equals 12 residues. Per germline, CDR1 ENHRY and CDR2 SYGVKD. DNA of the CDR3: TGTGCCATTGGGGGGGCCGGAGATACGCAGTATTTT. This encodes CAIGGAGDTQYF.

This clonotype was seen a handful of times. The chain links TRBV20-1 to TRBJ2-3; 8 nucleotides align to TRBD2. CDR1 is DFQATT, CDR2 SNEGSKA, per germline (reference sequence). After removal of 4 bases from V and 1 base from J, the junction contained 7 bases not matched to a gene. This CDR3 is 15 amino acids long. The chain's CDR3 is CSATPQAGGTDTQYF. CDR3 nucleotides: TGCAGTGCTACCCCTCAAGCGGGGGGCACAGATACGCAGTATTTT.